This T cell receptor (beta chain) was captured in a study of blood T cell repertoires in COVID-19. Study at large: PBMCs, B-cell-depleted T cells, or T cells were the source of the cDNA or gDNA that made up the material.

In the authors' workflow: Reference gene primers were amplified, and this amplification served to estimate nucleated cell counts. The data were produced by immunoSEQ multiplex PCR, yet TCRdb's version contains in-frame clones alone and is incomplete. From that table come the V and J calls and clone size; the DNA was used to work out D and trimming. The sample lists more than 200,000 clones; roughly 80% were seen once. V lost 2 bases to trimming and J lost 7 bases, with 11 bases between them. CDR1 and CDR2 (germline): MNHEY, SVGAGI. This CDR3 is 13 amino acids long. The genes are TRBV6-5 and TRBJ1-1; weak D call: TRBD1 (6 bases). The sequenced material came from peripheral blood. The source of this sequence is a man between 60 and 70 years old with acute or convalescent COVID-19. In nucleotides, the CDR3 is TGTGCCAGCAGTTACAAGGGGGTGGATGAAGCTTTCTTT. Translating it yields CASSYKGVDEAFF.